Listed here are 18 T cell receptor beta chains from one sample, sequenced in a study of identical twins. TCRdb reprocessed the 5' RACE reads via MiXCR and lists one record per CDR3 protein. The table shows about 280,000 distinct CDR3 sequences, with about 8.3% occurring only once. These same records also appear under a second study, on yellow fever vaccine responses in identical twins.

Sequencing was done on a sample of memory (CD45RO+) T cells sorted from blood. These receptors were obtained from a woman between 18 and 29 years old in good health.

A few counts support this clonotype. The V gene is TRBV3-1, the J gene TRBJ2-1; D remains unclear. CDR3 length: 14 residues. Trimming cost V 2 bases and J 10 bases, with 15 bases left between them. Germline V gene lookup returns CDR1 LGHDT and CDR2 YNNKEL (reference sequence). CDR3 residues: CASSQYRAAGEQFF. CDR3 nucleotides: TGTGCCAGCAGCCAATATCGGGCTGCCGGGGAGCAGTTCTTC.

Many counts were recorded for this clonotype. The gene calls are TRBV3-1 and TRBJ2-1; D unresolved. The CDR3 totals 13 residues. CDR1 and CDR2 (germline): LGHDT, YNNKEL (reference sequence). The germline V and J ends were trimmed by 2 bases and 1 base, with 3 bases remaining between them. CDR3 residues: CASSQSSYNEQFF. As DNA, the CDR3 is TGTGCCAGCAGCCAATCTTCCTACAATGAGCAGTTCTTC.

This clonotype was observed many times. The V gene is TRBV7-9, the J gene TRBJ2-2, with D perhaps assigned TRBD1 or TRBD2 (5 bases each). Germline V gene data show CDR1 as SEHNR and CDR2 as FQNEAQ (reference sequence). Trimming left V 5 bases short and J 0 bases short, with 13 bases between. The CDR3 covers 16 residues. The CDR3 DNA reads as TGTGCCAGCAGCCAGCTGGGACCAGCGAACACCGGGGAGCTGTTTTTT. Its protein is CASSQLGPANTGELFF.

The rearrangement joins TRBV11-3 to TRBJ2-1, with TRBD1 identical over 10 bases. Germline-derived CDR1 and CDR2 are SGHNT and YENEEA. The CDR3 has 15 amino acids. V trimming: 5 bases; J trimming: 6 bases; junction bases outside the gene matches: 7. The CDR3 here is CASSPGGTGVNEQFF. The CDR3 bases are TGTGCCAGCAGCCCAGGAGGGACAGGGGTCAATGAGCAGTTCTTC.

This clonotype was recorded at least ten times. The chain combines TRBV29-1 with TRBJ2-7, with unresolved D. Per the germline V gene, CDR1 is SQVTM and CDR2 is ANQGSEA. CDR3 length: 15 residues. V was trimmed by 4 bases and J by 7 bases, leaving 23 bases between them. This chain's CDR3 is CSVGGSSTLSREQYF. The CDR3 DNA is TGCAGCGTTGGGGGTTCGAGCACTCTATCTCGGGAGCAGTACTTC.

This clonotype was seen only a few times. An end of the junction differs from the germline gene, which may be a read error. The chain has TRBV12-3 or TRBV12-4 and TRBJ1-1; possible D gene TRBD1, 5 bases. The CDR3 runs 15 residues. This CDR3 reads CASTPWEGRNAEAFF. The CDR3 coding sequence is TGTGCCAGCACCCCCTGGGAGGGGAGGAACGCTGAAGCTTTCTTT.

Only a few counts were recorded for this clonotype. This sequence joins TRBV7-7 and TRBJ2-1; 11 bases line up with TRBD2. This CDR3 is 15 amino acids long. V was pared by 5 bases and J by 7 bases, with 7 bases of the junction left unmatched. Germline V CDR1 and CDR2: SSHAT, FNYEAQ (reference sequence). The CDR3 nucleotides read TGTGCCAGCAGCCCCGCGACTAGCGGGATGAATGAGCAGTTCTTC. Amino acid sequence: CASSPATSGMNEQFF.

The V gene is TRBV6-1, the J gene TRBJ2-1; 13 bases fit TRBD2. The CDR3 consists of 18 residues. The V gene's germline CDR1 is MNHNS and CDR2 SASEGT. The V and J ends lost 8 bases and 0 bases, in that order; junction bases with no gene match: 10. For the CDR3, the DNA is TGTGCCAGCCGTGGACTAGCGGGAGCCCTGAGCTCCTACAATGAGCAGTTCTTC. Encoded protein: CASRGLAGALSSYNEQFF.

This clonotype was picked up a small number of times. The chain combines TRBV20-1 with TRBJ1-1; the D gene is possibly TRBD1 (5 bases). Germline V gene data show CDR1 as DFQATT and CDR2 as SNEGSKA (reference sequence). Trimming removed 1 base at V and 8 bases at J, with 17 bases between. The CDR3 covers 14 residues. The CDR3 DNA follows: TGCAGTGCTAGAGGGGGTAGGGGTGATGTGGAAGCTTTCTTT. Translating it yields CSARGGRGDVEAFF.

V and J are TRBV2 and TRBJ2-7; TRBD1 matches at 9 bases. Germline assignment: CDR1 SNHLY and CDR2 FYNNEI. The CDR3 sequence is 14 residues long. V was pared by 3 bases and J by 2 bases, with 2 bases of the junction left unmatched. The chain's CDR3 is CASSDRDRAYEQYF. Written as DNA, the CDR3 is TGTGCCAGCAGTGATCGGGACAGGGCCTACGAGCAGTACTTC.

This clonotype appeared many times. This chain joins TRBV7-7 and TRBJ2-1, with D perhaps matching TRBD1 or TRBD2 (6 bases each). The CDR3 spans 15 residues. Between the trimmed V and J ends, which lost 1 base and 8 bases, there was a span of 15 bases. Germline V gene sequence: CDR1 SSHAT, CDR2 FNYEAQ (reference sequence). The chain's CDR3 is CASSLGVGGGYEQFF. In nucleotides, the CDR3 is TGTGCCAGCAGCTTAGGTGTCGGAGGGGGGTATGAGCAGTTCTTC.

The CDR3 DNA sequence: TGTGCCAGTAGTCCAAGGGCGGGGTCTTCCTACAATGAGCAGTTCTTC. The encoded protein is CASSPRAGSSYNEQFF. The chain carries TRBV19 and TRBJ2-1; weak D call: TRBD2 (6 bases). Germline-derived CDR1 and CDR2 are LNHDA and SQIVND (reference sequence). Trimming left V 5 bases short and J 1 base short, with 15 bases between. This CDR3 contains 16 residues.

This clonotype was observed many times. The chain has TRBV29-1 and TRBJ2-1, with 11 bases identical to TRBD2. Per germline, CDR1 SQVTM and CDR2 ANQGSEA. There are 15 residues in the CDR3. With 4 bases clipped from V and 4 bases from J, the junction kept 6 bases outside the gene matches. The CDR3 protein is CSVARASGGYNEQFF. The DNA for the CDR3 is TGCAGCGTTGCACGAGCTAGCGGGGGGTACAATGAGCAGTTCTTC.

In its sample, this clonotype was seen many times. The chain combines TRBV12-3 or TRBV12-4 with TRBJ2-2; tentative D call: TRBD1 (5 bases). CDR3 length: 14 amino acids. The ends were cut back, 6 bases at V and 6 bases at J, with 14 bases in the middle. CDR3 sequence (DNA): TGTGCCAGCAGAAGTACCCAGGGTGCCGGGGAGCTGTTTTTT. Its protein is CASRSTQGAGELFF.

The sample holds many counts of this clonotype. The V gene is TRBV20-1, the J gene TRBJ2-1; D is possibly TRBD2 (5 bases). Looked up from germline, CDR1 is DFQATT and CDR2 is SNEGSKA (reference sequence). Trimming took 5 bases from V and 7 from J, leaving 12 bases between them. This CDR3 spans 12 amino acids. The CDR3 DNA reads as TGCAGTGCTCATACTAGGGCGAATGAGCAGTTCTTC. It yields the protein CSAHTRANEQFF.

This clonotype was picked up a small number of times. The V and J genes are TRBV6-4 and TRBJ2-1; either TRBD1 or TRBD2 may supply D (5 bases each). The CDR3 is 15 residues long. Germline CDR1 is MRHNA and CDR2 is SNTAGT. V was pared by 3 bases and J by 7 bases, with 16 bases between. CDR3 DNA: TGTGCCAGCAGTGAGGGACCATATTTAATAAATGAGCAGTTCTTC. This codes for CASSEGPYLINEQFF.

This clonotype came up many times. V gene TRBV6-6 combines with J gene TRBJ1-4, with D unresolved. Germline V gives CDR1 MNHNY, CDR2 SVGAGI (reference sequence). CDR3 length: 10 residues. Trimming pared 9 bases from V and 8 bases from J, leaving 7 bases between. CDR3 in DNA: TGTGCCAGTGGACGGGAAAAACTGTTTTTT. Translating gives CASGREKLFF.

The gene calls are TRBV20-1 and TRBJ2-7, with TRBD1 identical over 7 bases. V trimming: 6 bases; J trimming: 3 bases; junction bases outside the gene matches: 8. CDR3 length equals 13 residues. Germline loops: CDR1 DFQATT, CDR2 SNEGSKA (reference sequence). The DNA of the CDR3 is TGCAGTGCCGCCGGGACAGCAGACTACGAGCAGTACGTC. This sequence encodes CSAAGTADYEQYV.